The 29 T cell receptor beta chains in this list originate from one sample, sequenced in a study of blood T cell repertoires in COVID-19. The method was immunoSEQ multiplex PCR; TCRdb's version includes in-frame clones alone and lacks a portion of them. Seen here are a few hundred thousand clones, roughly 85% observed once, and the top ten hold less than 6%. The sample consisted of PBMCs or T cells enriched from blood (not recorded which). These receptors came from a woman aged 25 to 39 who had recovered from COVID-19.

The chain employs TRBV16 and TRBJ1-6, with 7 bases lining up with TRBD1. Germline V CDR1 and CDR2: KGHSY, FQNENV. Unmatched junction bases numbered 7, after V lost 1 base and J lost 7 bases. This CDR3 comprises 16 residues. This chain's CDR3 is CASSQLAGTANSPLHF. The CDR3, as DNA: TGTGCCAGCAGCCAATTGGCCGGGACAGCCAATTCACCCCTCCACTTT.

The gene calls are TRBV5-1 and TRBJ1-6, with D hard to call. Germline CDR1 SGHRS, CDR2 YFSETQ. The CDR3 consists of 17 residues. V gave up 3 bases and J gave up 11 bases, with 24 bases separating them. The CDR3 DNA reads as TGCGCCAGCAGCTCAAGCGGCGGACTGATCTCGGGAACACCCCTCCACTTT. Its translation: CASSSSGGLISGTPLHF.

The V gene is TRBV30, the J gene TRBJ1-3, with unresolved D. The CDR3 sequence is 13 residues long. Looked up from germline, CDR1 is GTSNPN and CDR2 is SVGIG (reference sequence). The V end lost 7 bases, the J end lost 2 bases, and 12 bases lay between the germline ends. CDR3: CASTRRTGNTIYF. CDR3 coding DNA: TGTGCCTCGACGCGGAGGACTGGAAACACCATATATTTT.

V usage is TRBV30 and J usage is TRBJ1-6, with D perhaps matching TRBD1 (6 bases). The CDR3 is 13 residues long. Trimming cost V 0 bases and J 9 bases, with 9 bases left between them. CDR1 is GTSNPN, CDR2 SVGIG, per germline (reference sequence). The CDR3: CAWSVEGGSPLHF. The CDR3 region has the DNA TGTGCCTGGAGTGTGGAAGGGGGTTCACCCCTCCACTTT.

This clone was recorded once. The chain couples TRBV12-3 or TRBV12-4 to TRBJ1-2; maybe TRBD1 (5 bases). Trimming stripped 3 bases from V and 4 bases from J, with 9 bases between. This CDR3 has 13 residues. The CDR3 is CASSFWGGYGYTF. The DNA for the CDR3 is TGTGCCAGCAGTTTCTGGGGGGGCTATGGCTACACCTTC.

This chain uses TRBV30 with TRBJ2-7, with a possible D match to TRBD1 (5 bases). The V gene lost 0 bases and the J gene lost 7 bases, with 7 bases spanning the gap. Germline CDR1 GTSNPN, CDR2 SVGIG (reference sequence). The length of the CDR3 is 11 residues. The CDR3 DNA sequence: TGTGCCTGGAGTGTTAGGGGTGAGCAGTACTTC. It encodes CAWSVRGEQYF.

This chain uses TRBV5-1 with TRBJ2-2; the D gene is possibly TRBD2 (5 bases). The germline V gene encodes CDR1 SGHRS and CDR2 YFSETQ. CDR3 length: 14 residues. V was cut by 7 bases and J by 0 bases, with 10 bases left in between. The CDR3 coding sequence is TGCGCCAGCTCGGGGAATCCGAACACCGGGGAGCTGTTTTTT. The encoded protein is CASSGNPNTGELFF.

The V gene is TRBV5-1, the J gene TRBJ2-7; 9 bases are shared with TRBD2. This CDR3 has 14 amino acids. V was pared by 4 bases and J by 6 bases, with 8 bases of the junction left unmatched. Germline CDR1 and CDR2: SGHRS and YFSETQ. Here the CDR3 reads CASSAGGFTAEQYF. CDR3 DNA: TGCGCCAGCAGCGCGGGGGGGTTCACAGCCGAGCAGTACTTC.

This chain's CDR3 is CASSQVPDEQFF. The CDR3 DNA follows: TGTGCCAGCAGCCAAGTTCCCGATGAGCAGTTCTTC. V is TRBV3-1 (or the pseudogene TRBV3-2) and J is TRBJ2-1, with D hard to call. The V gene lost 1 base and the J gene lost 8 bases, with 6 bases spanning the gap. The CDR3 is 12 amino acids. Germline CDR1 reads LGHDT; CDR2 reads YNNKEL (reference sequence).

The chain uses TRBV7-9 and TRBJ2-5; no clear D. Trimming pared 5 bases from V and 3 bases from J, leaving 4 bases between. Germline V gene data show CDR1 as SEHNR and CDR2 as FQNEAQ (reference sequence). This CDR3 comprises 11 residues. CDR3 residues: CASSVKETQYF. CDR3 nucleotides: TGTGCCAGCAGCGTTAAAGAGACCCAGTACTTC.

J is TRBJ1-2 and V is TRBV10-3; weak D call: TRBD1 (6 bases). The germline V gene encodes CDR1 ENHRY and CDR2 SYGVKD. V lost 11 bases to trimming and J lost 2 bases, with 21 bases between them. This CDR3 is built from 15 residues. CDR3 loop: CAPPRRGRSNYGYTF. The CDR3 DNA reads as TGTGCCCCCCCCCGCAGGGGTCGCAGCAACTATGGCTACACCTTC.

The chain employs TRBV7-8 and TRBJ1-1; D may be TRBD1 (5 bases). The V end was cut by 6 bases, the J end by 6 bases, with 17 bases between. The CDR3 runs to 14 residues. From germline, CDR1 is SGHVS and CDR2 FQNEAQ. The CDR3 here is CASRPWGEGAEAFF. The CDR3 DNA reads TGTGCCAGCAGACCGTGGGGGGAAGGGGCTGAAGCTTTCTTT.

V is TRBV19 and J is TRBJ1-4, with 10 bases that match TRBD1. The CDR3 runs 14 residues. The V gene's germline CDR1 is LNHDA and CDR2 SQIVND (reference sequence). The V and J ends lost 5 bases and 6 bases, in that order; junction bases with no gene match: 3. The DNA for the CDR3 is TGTGCCAGTAGTTGGGGACAGGGGTATGAAAAACTGTTTTTT. This encodes CASSWGQGYEKLFF.

The chain carries TRBV6-5 and TRBJ1-2; 7 bases fit TRBD1. The CDR3 totals 13 residues. From germline, CDR1 is MNHEY and CDR2 SVGAGI. V shed 5 bases, J shed 5 bases, and the junction held 5 bases outside the gene matches. The CDR3 DNA is TGTGCCAGCAGTAGGGACAGCGTATATGGCTACACCTTC. As protein: CASSRDSVYGYTF.

The gene calls are TRBV7-6 and TRBJ2-3; D may be TRBD2 (6 bases). Germline CDR1 SGHVS, CDR2 FNYEAQ. V gave up 0 bases and J gave up 5 bases, with 9 bases separating them. The CDR3 is made up of 14 amino acids. The CDR3: CASSLAGGRDTQYF. As DNA, the CDR3 is TGTGCCAGCAGCTTAGCGGGGGGACGAGATACGCAGTATTTT.

CDR3 protein: CASSPKGQGRKDTQYF. Here the CDR3 DNA reads TGTGCCAGTAGTCCAAAAGGACAGGGGAGGAAAGATACGCAGTATTTT. The V gene is TRBV19, the J gene TRBJ2-3; 9 nucleotides agree with TRBD1. Germline trimming cut 5 bases from V and 5 bases from J; bases unmatched to any gene: 11. CDR1 is LNHDA and CDR2 is SQIVND in the germline V gene (reference sequence). The CDR3 spans 16 residues.

This clone occurred once. The chain couples TRBV20-1 to TRBJ1-3; 12 bases agree with TRBD1. With 3 bases clipped from V and 1 base from J, the junction kept 10 bases outside the gene matches. Germline CDR1 reads DFQATT; CDR2 reads SNEGSKA (reference sequence). This CDR3 spans 18 amino acids. CDR3 in DNA: TGCAGTGCTAGTAGCTGGGGGACAGGGGGCGAGTCTGGAAACACCATATATTTT. Translated: CSASSWGTGGESGNTIYF.

The CDR3 coding sequence is TGTGCCACCCGGCGGCCCCCAGGGGAGCTGTTTTTT. It encodes CATRRPPGELFF. The gene calls are TRBV7-2 and TRBJ2-2, with no clear D. Trimming pared 10 bases from V and 8 bases from J, leaving 14 bases between. Germline assignment: CDR1 SGHTA and CDR2 FQGNSA. This CDR3 is 12 amino acids long.

Points on this clone: The CDR3 does not end in the conserved phenylalanine or tryptophan, so this is likely a read error. No DNA is shown, since the ends of the CDR3 on it are uncertain; the CDR3 is the one TCRdb lists. The V gene is TRBV6-1, the J gene TRBJ1-2; the table's D call, TRBD1, has no DNA check behind it. Germline loops: CDR1 MNHNS, CDR2 SASEGT. The CDR3 length equals 10 residues, ends included. CDR3 amino acids: CASSERQHVL.

This chain uses TRBV11-2 with TRBJ2-5, with 13 bases fitting TRBD2. V lost 8 bases, J lost 1 base, and 16 bases stayed unmatched. The CDR3 is 19 residues long. Germline V gene sequence: CDR1 SGHAT, CDR2 FQNNGV. The CDR3 coding sequence is TGTGCCAGCCTCGAAACCCCGACTAGCGGGGGGCTACTCCAAGAGACCCAGTACTTC. It codes for CASLETPTSGGLLQETQYF.

This chain joins TRBV11-3 and TRBJ2-5; 11 bases line up with TRBD1. The V gene's germline CDR1 is SGHNT and CDR2 YENEEA. Trimming cost V 4 bases and J 3 bases; bases outside gene matches: 4. The CDR3 is made up of 15 amino acids. CDR3 sequence reads: CASSSGQGAEETQYF. The CDR3 DNA is TGTGCCAGCAGCTCCGGACAGGGGGCAGAAGAGACCCAGTACTTC.

This clone is a singleton in its sample. The V call is TRBV6-5, the J call TRBJ1-1; D is uncertain. The CDR3 length is 14 residues. V was clipped by 8 bases and J by 0 bases, with 13 bases between them. In germline, CDR1 is MNHEY, CDR2 SVGAGI. In DNA form, the CDR3 reads TGTGCCAGCCTCAAGGAGGGAATGAACACTGAAGCTTTCTTT. Amino acid sequence: CASLKEGMNTEAFF.

This rearrangement joins TRBV15 to TRBJ1-1; D not resolved. V was pared by 6 bases and J by 1 base, with 12 bases between. The CDR3 totals 14 residues. From germline, CDR1 is LNHNV and CDR2 YYDKDF (reference sequence). CDR3 residues: CATRSNAGNTEAFF. The CDR3 region has the DNA TGTGCCACCAGATCTAATGCAGGGAACACTGAAGCTTTCTTT.

This chain links TRBV4-2 with TRBJ2-3, with TRBD2 matching over 11 bases. Germline V CDR1 and CDR2: LGHNA, YNFKEQ. The V segment lost 1 base and the J segment 3 bases; nucleotides outside the gene matches: 6. CDR3 length: 17 amino acids. The CDR3 DNA is TGTGCCAGCAGCCAAGGGAGACTAGCGGGGAGGACAGATACGCAGTATTTT. This codes for CASSQGRLAGRTDTQYF.

This chain links TRBV27 with TRBJ2-3, with 8 bases matching TRBD2. The germline V gene encodes CDR1 MNHEY and CDR2 SMNVEV (reference sequence). This CDR3 is built from 15 residues. Trimming took 3 bases from V and 3 from J; bases not matched to a gene: 5. CDR3 nucleotides: TGTGCCAGCAGTTTCTATCGGGGGGGGACAGATACGCAGTATTTT. Translation gives CASSFYRGGTDTQYF.

This chain joins TRBV5-6 and TRBJ2-2; 10 nucleotides align to TRBD1. CDR3 length: 16 amino acids. After removal of 4 bases from V and 6 bases from J, the junction contained 9 bases not matched to a gene. Germline assignment: CDR1 SGHDT and CDR2 YYEEEE. The CDR3 region has the DNA TGTGCCAGCAGCGGGGGACAGGGGTTATTGGCCGGGGAGCTGTTTTTT. Protein: CASSGGQGLLAGELFF.

The chain carries TRBV2 and TRBJ2-3, with TRBD2 as a possible D gene (7 bases). CDR1 SNHLY and CDR2 FYNNEI come from the germline V gene. Trimming shortened V by 6 bases and J by 4 bases, and 17 bases separated the two germline ends. This CDR3 comprises 15 residues. The CDR3 coding sequence is TGTGCCAGCAGCCCAGCGGGGCGGGGGCCAGATACGCAGTATTTT. The encoded protein is CASSPAGRGPDTQYF.

V is TRBV19 and J is TRBJ2-3; TRBD2 matches 7 bases. The CDR3 runs 14 residues. Looked up from germline, CDR1 is LNHDA and CDR2 is SQIVND (reference sequence). J gave up 4 bases and V 3 bases, and 4 bases lay outside the gene matches. The CDR3 region has the DNA TGTGCCAGTAGTATTAGGACTAGTTCAGATACGCAGTATTTT. It codes for CASSIRTSSDTQYF.

The chain has TRBV23-1 and TRBJ2-2, with TRBD1 identical over 8 bases. TRBV23-1 is known as an ORF, though its function is uncertain. The CDR3 runs 19 residues. The ends lost 2 bases at V and 4 bases at J; junction bases unmatched: 15. In DNA form, the CDR3 reads TGCGCCAGCAGTCAACGACTCCTAGACAGGGGAAGTGGCACCGGGGAGCTGTTTTTT. Translating it yields CASSQRLLDRGSGTGELFF.